This T cell receptor beta chain was found in a study of blood T cell repertoires in COVID-19. Study-wide background: Acute-phase and convalescent COVID-19 samples originated in the United States, Italy and Spain. PBMCs, B-cell-depleted T cells, or T cells were the source of the cDNA or gDNA that made up the material.

Using immunoSEQ multiplex PCR, the repertoire was profiled, and TCRdb retains in-frame clones only, with some absent. This sample has 120,000 or so clones, with approximately 87% found just once. This CDR3 is built from 15 residues. Trimming removed 3 bases from V and 6 bases from J; junction bases left unmatched: 7. Germline V gives CDR1 SGDLS, CDR2 YYNGEE. Input material: peripheral blood. This clonotype originated in a man in his fifties with acute or convalescent COVID-19. The chain combines TRBV9 with TRBJ1-4; 8 positions agree with TRBD1. The CDR3 region is CASSGRTGLDEKLFF. The CDR3 nucleotides read TGTGCCAGCAGCGGTCGGACAGGGCTGGATGAAAAACTGTTTTTT. The whole variable domain, filled in from reference TRBV9 and TRBJ1-4, reads DSGVTQTPKHLITATGQRVTLRCSPRSGDLSVYWYQQSLDQGLQFLIQYYNGEERAKGNILERFSAQQFPDLHSELNLSSLELGDSALYFCASSGRTGLDEKLFFGSGTQLSVL.